This TCR beta chain was found in a study of cytomegalovirus exposure and HLA in healthy donors. Study-wide results and limits: Most observed TCR sequences were rare, whereas some public TCRs were detected in many donors. Published work reported that the classifier diagnosed cytomegalovirus status with high specificity and sensitivity.

Comments on this clone: Its antigen is undetermined.

CDR3 length: 16 amino acids. Germline lookup yields CDR1 SGHRS and CDR2 YFSETQ. V dropped 0 bases and J dropped 3; count of bases not matched to a gene: 8. Libraries were prepared by immunoSEQ multiplex PCR; TCRdb keeps only in-frame clonotypes and omits some of them. This repertoire shows about 160,000 clones, around nine tenths found once; its top ten account for approximately 10%. The source is a woman aged 18-30 years in good health and CMV-seropositive. The sample taken for sequencing was PBMCs. The chain links TRBV5-1 to TRBJ1-2; 7 positions agree with TRBD1. The CDR3 DNA is TGCGCCAGCAGCTTGGACACAGGGGCATTAGACTATGGCTACACCTTC. As protein: CASSLDTGALDYGYTF.